These T cell receptor beta chains were read from a single sample in a study of PD-1 blockade in classical Hodgkin lymphoma. The data were produced by immunoSEQ multiplex PCR, yet TCRdb's version contains in-frame clones alone and is incomplete. The table has approximately 65,000 clones, 75% to 95% seen once. Specimen: peripheral blood mononuclear cells (PBMCs), collected before the fourth cycle of nivolumab. These receptors were collected from a human donor with classical Hodgkin lymphoma. Both conserved end residues are part of each CDR3. A D gene is named only where the DNA matches it firmly. Rows may omit the clone size; those that give it use once, few, many or a size class.

.	TRBV19	.	TRBJ1-5	CASGSQPQHF	TGTGCCAGTGGTAGCCAGCCCCAGCATTTT
.	TRBV19	.	TRBJ2-3	CASSQRPQDGTDTQYF	TGTGCCAGTAGCCAACGCCCCCAGGATGGCACAGATACGCAGTATTTT
.	TRBV5-4	.	TRBJ2-1	CASHSTGALDEQFF	TGTGCCAGCCACTCCACCGGGGCTCTCGATGAGCAGTTCTTC
once	TRBV7-9	TRBD1	TRBJ1-2	CASSFTGAGHPTGGYTF	TGTGCCAGCAGCTTTACAGGGGCAGGACATCCGACTGGTGGCTACACCTTC
.	TRBV7-9	.	TRBJ1-3	CASSADPHSGNTIYF	TGTGCCAGCAGCGCCGACCCGCACTCTGGAAACACCATATATTTT
.	TRBV27	TRBD2	TRBJ2-1	CASSLLRGNEQFF	TGTGCCAGCAGCCTTTTGCGGGGGAATGAGCAGTTCTTC
.	TRBV5-4	TRBD2	TRBJ2-3	CASRYGLAVGDTQYF	TGTGCCAGCAGATACGGACTAGCGGTGGGGGATACGCAGTATTTT
.	TRBV4-2	.	TRBJ1-2	CASSQDQGGYTF	TGTGCCAGCAGCCAAGACCAGGGGGGCTACACCTTC
.	TRBV4-1	.	TRBJ1-1	CASSQDHGTGNTEAFF	TGCGCCAGCAGCCAAGATCATGGGACGGGGAACACTGAAGCTTTCTTT
.	TRBV19	TRBD2	TRBJ2-7	CASSFSSGGPREQYF	TGTGCCAGTAGTTTTAGTAGCGGGGGCCCGAGGGAGCAGTACTTC
.	TRBV19	TRBD2	TRBJ2-1	CASSDGLAANEQFF	TGTGCCAGTAGTGACGGACTAGCTGCCAATGAGCAGTTCTTC
.	TRBV6-5	.	TRBJ1-5	CASSYSTGSNQPQHF	TGTGCCAGCAGTTACTCGACAGGCAGCAATCAGCCCCAGCATTTT
.	TRBV27	TRBD1	TRBJ1-2	CASSSRQGALDYGYTF	TGTGCCAGCAGTTCTCGACAGGGGGCGCTTGACTATGGCTACACCTTC
.	TRBV27	TRBD1	TRBJ2-2	CASSFTGAGELFF	TGTGCCAGCAGTTTTACAGGGGCCGGGGAGCTGTTTTTT
.	TRBV11-2	.	TRBJ1-2	CASSFGASGYTF	TGTGCCAGCAGCTTTGGGGCGAGTGGCTACACCTTC